The next 29 T cell receptor beta chains were all read from a single sample in a study of blood T cell repertoires in COVID-19. The protocol was immunoSEQ multiplex PCR, while the TCRdb copy is restricted to in-frame clones and leaves out a portion. This sample has 100,000 or so clones; approximately 79% occur once, and the top ten carry roughly 11%. The specimen sequenced was peripheral blood. The receptors stem from a man between 70 and 80 years old with active or convalescent COVID-19.

V gene TRBV9 combines with J gene TRBJ1-2; D uncertain. Germline CDR1 reads SGDLS; CDR2 reads YYNGEE. This CDR3 has 12 residues. Deletions cut 0 bases from V and 8 bases from J, with 8 bases between. CDR3 protein: CASSVGQAGYTF. Here the CDR3 DNA reads TGTGCCAGCAGCGTAGGGCAGGCCGGCTACACCTTC.

In its sample, this clone was seen a few times. This sequence joins TRBV6-6 and TRBJ1-2; TRBD1 is a possible D gene (6 bases). The germline gives CDR1 MNHNY, CDR2 SVGAGI (reference sequence). V was shortened by 0 bases and J by 8 bases, with 16 bases between the two germline ends. The CDR3 runs to 15 residues. CDR3 nucleotide sequence: TGTGCCAGCAGTTACTCGAGAGGTGGGGACATGGGCTACACCTTC. Translation: CASSYSRGGDMGYTF.

The V call is TRBV30, the J call TRBJ1-5, with D unresolved. The V end was cut by 2 bases, the J end by 1 base, with 6 bases between. Per the germline V gene, CDR1 is GTSNPN and CDR2 is SVGIG (reference sequence). The length of the CDR3 is 13 residues. CDR3 DNA sequence: TGTGCCTGGAGTCACGGGAGCAATCAGCCCCAGCATTTT. This gives the protein CAWSHGSNQPQHF. The full variable domain, its missing parts supplied by reference TRBV30 and TRBJ1-5, is SQTIHQWPATLVQPVGSPLSLECTVEGTSNPNLYWYRQAAGRGLQLLFYSVGIGQISSEVPQNLSASRPQDRQFILSSKKLLLSDSGFYLCAWSHGSNQPQHFGDGTRLSIL.

This clone was observed a handful of times. V gene TRBV15 combines with J gene TRBJ2-7, with D perhaps TRBD1 (5 bases). CDR3 size: 14 residues. The germline V gene has CDR1 LNHNV and CDR2 YYDKDF (reference sequence). Between the trimmed V and J ends, which lost 0 bases and 4 bases, there was a span of 10 bases. CDR3 bases: TGTGCCACCAGCAGAGATCAACAGGATTACGAGCAGTACTTC. This gives the protein CATSRDQQDYEQYF.

The rearrangement links TRBV7-9 to TRBJ1-1, with D perhaps TRBD1 (6 bases). V was cut by 9 bases and J by 4 bases, with 15 bases left in between. This CDR3 spans 13 amino acids. CDR1 is SEHNR and CDR2 is FQNEAQ in the germline V gene (reference sequence). CDR3 residues: CASRQGGVTEAFF. The CDR3 DNA reads as TGTGCCAGTCGACAAGGGGGGGTCACTGAAGCTTTCTTT.

J is TRBJ1-1 and V is TRBV19; D not certain. This CDR3 is built from 14 residues. Per germline, CDR1 LNHDA and CDR2 SQIVND (reference sequence). The germline V and J ends were trimmed by 3 bases and 8 bases, with 16 bases remaining between them. The CDR3 is CASSIPGRSPEAFF. The CDR3 DNA reads as TGTGCCAGTAGTATCCCGGGAAGAAGCCCCGAAGCTTTCTTT.

The rearrangement links TRBV12-3 or TRBV12-4 to TRBJ2-1; TRBD1 might be the D (5 bases). The CDR3 is made up of 13 amino acids. V was shortened by 3 bases and J by 10 bases, with 13 bases between the two germline ends. The CDR3 bases are TGTGCCAGCAGTTTGAGTGGGGCGGTGGAGCAGTTCTTC. It is translated as CASSLSGAVEQFF.

This chain uses TRBV3-1 (or the pseudogene TRBV3-2) with TRBJ1-1; D is undetermined. The length of the CDR3 is 13 residues. The V end lost 7 bases, the J end lost 1 base, and 10 bases lay between the germline ends. CDR1 and CDR2 from the germline V gene are LGHDT and YNNKEL (reference sequence). CDR3 loop: CASTRLENTEAFF. The CDR3 DNA reads as TGTGCCAGCACGAGGCTGGAGAACACTGAAGCTTTCTTT.

V usage is TRBV5-1 and J usage is TRBJ1-3; tentatively, D is TRBD1 (5 bases). Germline V gene data show CDR1 as SGHRS and CDR2 as YFSETQ. V lost 0 bases, J lost 0 bases, and 10 bases lay in between. The CDR3 is 16 residues long. CDR3 sequence reads: CASSLGGTFSGNTIYF. CDR3 nucleotide sequence: TGCGCCAGCAGCTTGGGAGGGACTTTCTCTGGAAACACCATATATTTT. The full variable domain, completed using reference TRBV5-1 and TRBJ1-3, is KAGVTQTPRYLIKTRGQQVTLSCSPISGHRSVSWYQQTPGQGLQFLFEYFSETQRNKGNFPGRFSGRQFSNSRSEMNVSTLELGDSALYLCASSLGGTFSGNTIYFGEGSWLTVV.

This chain connects TRBV5-1 to TRBJ2-5; TRBD1 matches at 7 bases. The CDR3 is 14 amino acids. Germline CDR1 reads SGHRS; CDR2 reads YFSETQ. With V trimmed by 5 bases and J by 2 bases, 6 bases remained unmatched. The CDR3 region is CASSTGQPQETQYF. CDR3 nucleotide sequence: TGCGCCAGCAGTACGGGACAGCCTCAAGAGACCCAGTACTTC. Full variable domain (missing parts from reference TRBV5-1 and TRBJ2-5): KAGVTQTPRYLIKTRGQQVTLSCSPISGHRSVSWYQQTPGQGLQFLFEYFSETQRNKGNFPGRFSGRQFSNSRSEMNVSTLELGDSALYLCASSTGQPQETQYFGPGTRLLVL.

The chain carries TRBV7-2 and TRBJ1-5, with 10 bases aligning to TRBD1. Germline CDR1 SGHTA, CDR2 FQGNSA. V was clipped by 4 bases and J by 7 bases; unmatched bases: 10. The CDR3 runs to 16 residues. For the CDR3, the DNA is TGTGCCAGCAGCTGGACCGGGACAGGGGTGGGGCAGCCCCAGCATTTT. It specifies CASSWTGTGVGQPQHF.

J is TRBJ1-2 and V is TRBV5-4; 8 positions agree with TRBD1. The CDR3 has 14 residues. The germline V gene has CDR1 SGHNT and CDR2 YYREEE (reference sequence). The J segment lost 3 bases and the V segment lost 4 bases, leaving 5 bases of the junction unmatched. The CDR3 loop reads CASSQKGQDYGYTF. The CDR3 DNA sequence: TGTGCCAGCAGCCAAAAGGGACAGGACTATGGCTACACCTTC. The variable domain in full, with the rest retrieved from reference TRBV5-4 and TRBJ1-2, is ETGVTQSPTHLIKTRGQQVTLRCSSQSGHNTVSWYQQALGQGPQFIFQYYREEENGRGNFPPRFSGLQFPNYSSELNVNALELDDSALYLCASSQKGQDYGYTFGSGTRLTVV.

This clone was detected only once. The chain has TRBV12-3 or TRBV12-4 and TRBJ1-1, with D unresolved. V was shortened by 7 bases and J by 0 bases, with 9 bases between the two germline ends. The CDR3 sequence is 13 residues long. The CDR3 DNA is TGTGCCAGCAAGGAGAAGATGAACACTGAAGCTTTCTTT. Translating gives CASKEKMNTEAFF.

This clone was seen only once. The genes are TRBV12-5 and TRBJ2-7; 7 nucleotides agree with TRBD1. Unmatched junction bases numbered 4, after V lost 6 bases and J lost 2 bases. This CDR3 region has 13 residues. CDR1 is LGHNT and CDR2 is FRNRAP in the germline V gene. The CDR3 bases are TGTGCTAGTGGCTCCGGACAGGCCTACGAGCAGTACTTC. This gives the protein CASGSGQAYEQYF.

The V and J genes are TRBV6-5 and TRBJ1-1; D call uncertain. Per germline, CDR1 MNHEY and CDR2 SVGAGI. The CDR3 is 13 amino acids. V lost 5 bases and J lost 1, with 8 bases in between. The CDR3 DNA sequence: TGTGCCAGCAGTAGCAACAGGAACACTGAAGCTTTCTTT. Translated: CASSSNRNTEAFF.

This clone was recorded only once. This chain joins TRBV30 and TRBJ2-7; 8 nucleotides align to TRBD1. The CDR3 extends over 14 amino acids. The germline V gene has CDR1 GTSNPN and CDR2 SVGIG (reference sequence). Germline trimming cut 1 base from V and 4 bases from J; bases unmatched to any gene: 6. CDR3 sequence (DNA): TGTGCCTGGAGTGGGGCAGGGGGCGGGTACGAGCAGTACTTC. Protein: CAWSGAGGGYEQYF.

The chain links TRBV5-4 to TRBJ2-3, with D possibly being TRBD2 (6 bases). This CDR3 is 15 amino acids long. The V and J ends lost 0 bases and 3 bases respectively, with 11 bases between them. Per germline, CDR1 SGHNT and CDR2 YYREEE (reference sequence). The CDR3 sequence is CASSLALAGTDTQYF. In nucleotides, the CDR3 is TGTGCCAGCAGCTTGGCCCTGGCGGGGACAGATACGCAGTATTTT.

The chain links TRBV18 to TRBJ2-7, with 11 positions matching TRBD2. Unmatched junction bases numbered 5, after V lost 3 bases and J lost 7 bases. Germline V lookup: CDR1 KGHSH, CDR2 LQKENI. This CDR3 has 14 residues. The CDR3 sequence is CASSPSSGGREQYF. The CDR3 DNA sequence: TGTGCCAGCTCACCCTCTAGCGGGGGGCGTGAGCAGTACTTC.

The chain is built from TRBV7-9 and TRBJ1-2, with D maybe TRBD1 (5 bases). Trimming took 1 base from V and 4 from J, leaving 16 bases between them. The CDR3 runs 16 residues. Per the germline V gene, CDR1 is SEHNR and CDR2 is FQNEAQ (reference sequence). The CDR3 bases are TGTGCCAGCAGCTTAGGGACAACCAATTCTGTCTATGGCTACACCTTC. It is translated as CASSLGTTNSVYGYTF. The whole variable domain, remainder taken from reference TRBV7-9 and TRBJ1-2, is DTGVSQNPRHKITKRGQNVTFRCDPISEHNRLYWYRQTLGQGPEFLTYFQNEAQLEKSRLLSDRFSAERPKGSFSTLEIQRTEQGDSAMYLCASSLGTTNSVYGYTFGSGTRLTVV.

The chain combines TRBV14 with TRBJ2-1, with D perhaps matching TRBD2 (5 bases). CDR3 length equals 13 residues. CDR1 SGHDN and CDR2 FVKESK come from the germline V gene. V dropped 4 bases and J dropped 12 bases, with 16 bases sitting between them. The CDR3 DNA reads as TGTGCCAGCAGCCCTCAGACTACTACTCTGCAGTTCTTC. It is translated as CASSPQTTTLQFF.

V usage is TRBV12-3 or TRBV12-4 and J usage is TRBJ1-3, with D tentatively TRBD1 (5 bases). Trimming stripped 6 bases from V and 10 bases from J, with 10 bases between. The CDR3 contains 11 residues. The CDR3 reads CASSSGRTIYF. CDR3 in DNA: TGTGCCAGCAGCTCAGGGAGGACCATATATTTT.

The genes are TRBV10-3 and TRBJ2-7; 9 bases are shared with TRBD1. With 8 bases clipped from V and 5 bases from J, the junction kept 4 bases outside the gene matches. The CDR3 covers 12 residues. The germline CDR1 and CDR2 sequences are ENHRY and SYGVKD. Here the CDR3 reads CAIRDRVHEQYF. In DNA form, the CDR3 reads TGTGCCATCCGGGACAGGGTCCACGAGCAGTACTTC.

The V gene is TRBV5-1, the J gene TRBJ1-2; the match to TRBD1 covers 10 bases. J was trimmed by 6 bases and V by 0 bases; bases with no gene match: 2. Germline assignment: CDR1 SGHRS and CDR2 YFSETQ. The CDR3 runs to 14 residues. The CDR3 protein is CASSLAGQGNGYTF. CDR3 coding DNA: TGCGCCAGCAGCTTGGCGGGACAGGGGAATGGCTACACCTTC.

The V and J genes are TRBV7-2 and TRBJ1-5; D ambiguous. With 5 bases removed from V and 6 bases from J, the gap between germline ends came to 11 bases. Germline values: CDR1 SGHTA, CDR2 FQGNSA. The CDR3 is made up of 13 amino acids. CDR3 coding DNA: TGTGCCAGCAGCATATCTTGGAGTCAGCCCCAGCATTTT. Translated: CASSISWSQPQHF.

This chain connects TRBV19 to TRBJ1-1; 9 nucleotides line up with TRBD1. V shed 6 bases and J 4 bases; nucleotides not matched to a gene: 0. The CDR3 contains 12 residues. Germline V gene sequence: CDR1 LNHDA, CDR2 SQIVND (reference sequence). Here the CDR3 DNA reads TGTGCCAGTAGGGACAGGGGCACTGAAGCTTTCTTT. Amino acids: CASRDRGTEAFF.

The chain carries TRBV2 and TRBJ1-1, with 9 positions matching TRBD1. The length of the CDR3 is 14 residues. V shed 5 bases, J shed 6 bases, and the junction held 7 bases outside the gene matches. Germline V gives CDR1 SNHLY, CDR2 FYNNEI. CDR3 protein: CASSKGQGLPEAFF. DNA for the CDR3: TGTGCCAGCAGTAAAGGACAGGGGCTGCCTGAAGCTTTCTTT. The full variable domain, its missing parts supplied by reference TRBV2 and TRBJ1-1, is EPEVTQTPSHQVTQMGQEVILRCVPISNHLYFYWYRQILGQKVEFLVSFYNNEISEKSEIFDDQFSVERPDGSNFTLKIRSTKLEDSAMYFCASSKGQGLPEAFFGQGTRLTVV.

The chain employs TRBV19 and TRBJ2-2; TRBD1 matches 7 bases. V shed 6 bases, J shed 6 bases, and the junction held 10 bases outside the gene matches. This CDR3 has 15 residues. Germline values: CDR1 LNHDA, CDR2 SQIVND (reference sequence). In nucleotides, the CDR3 is TGTGCCAGTAGGCAACAGGGGAGTTTTGCCGGGGAGCTGTTTTTT. Translating gives CASRQQGSFAGELFF. The full variable domain, its missing parts supplied by reference TRBV19 and TRBJ2-2, is DGGITQSPKYLFRKEGQNVTLSCEQNLNHDAMYWYRQDPGQGLRLIYYSQIVNDFQKGDIAEGYSVSREKKESFPLTVTSAQKNPTAFYLCASRQQGSFAGELFFGEGSRLTVL.

This chain joins TRBV15 and TRBJ1-2; 7 bases align to TRBD1. The germline gives CDR1 LNHNV, CDR2 YYDKDF (reference sequence). Trimming at V came to 5 bases and at J to 3 bases, leaving 9 bases not matched to a gene. The CDR3 consists of 15 residues. This CDR3 is CATSPGGGGYYGYTF. Here the CDR3 DNA reads TGTGCCACCAGCCCAGGAGGAGGGGGCTACTATGGCTACACCTTC.

The V gene is TRBV19, the J gene TRBJ1-5, with 7 positions matching TRBD1. This CDR3 is built from 13 residues. Germline CDR1 reads LNHDA; CDR2 reads SQIVND (reference sequence). The trim removed 5 bases at V and 5 bases at J, leaving 3 bases unmatched. The DNA of the CDR3 is TGTGCCAGTAGTGACAGGGCTTATCAGCCCCAGCATTTT. Residues: CASSDRAYQPQHF.